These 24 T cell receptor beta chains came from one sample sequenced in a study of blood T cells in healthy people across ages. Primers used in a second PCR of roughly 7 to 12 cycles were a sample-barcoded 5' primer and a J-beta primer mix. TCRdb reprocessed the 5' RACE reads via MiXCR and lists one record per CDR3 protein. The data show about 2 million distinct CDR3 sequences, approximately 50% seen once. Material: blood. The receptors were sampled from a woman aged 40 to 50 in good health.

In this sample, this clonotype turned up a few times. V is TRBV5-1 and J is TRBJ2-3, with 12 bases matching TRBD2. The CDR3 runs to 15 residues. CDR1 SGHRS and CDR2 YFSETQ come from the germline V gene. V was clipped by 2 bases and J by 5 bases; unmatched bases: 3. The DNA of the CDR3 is TGCGCCAGCAGCTTAACGGGACTAGCGGGAGATACGCAGTATTTT. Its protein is CASSLTGLAGDTQYF.

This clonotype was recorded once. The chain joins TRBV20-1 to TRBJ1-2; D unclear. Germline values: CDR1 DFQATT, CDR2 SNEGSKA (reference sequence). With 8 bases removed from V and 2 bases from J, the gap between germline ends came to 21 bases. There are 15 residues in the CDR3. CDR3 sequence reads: CSPDPDSPMNYGYTF. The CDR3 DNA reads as TGCAGTCCGGACCCGGACTCGCCGATGAACTATGGCTACACCTTC.

CDR3 region: CSACPDSFQETQYF. The CDR3 DNA reads TGCAGTGCTTGCCCGGACAGCTTCCAAGAGACCCAGTACTTC. The V call is TRBV20-1, the J call TRBJ2-5; D is perhaps TRBD1 (6 bases). The CDR3 is 14 amino acids. Germline assignment: CDR1 DFQATT and CDR2 SNEGSKA (reference sequence). V was trimmed by 5 bases and J by 1 base, leaving 14 bases between them.

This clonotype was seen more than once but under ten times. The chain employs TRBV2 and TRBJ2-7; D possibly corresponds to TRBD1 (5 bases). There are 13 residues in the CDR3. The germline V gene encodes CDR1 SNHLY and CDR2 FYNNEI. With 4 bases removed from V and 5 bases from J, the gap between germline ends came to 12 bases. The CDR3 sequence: CASSARQGNEQYF. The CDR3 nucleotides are TGTGCCAGCAGTGCACGGCAGGGAAACGAGCAGTACTTC.

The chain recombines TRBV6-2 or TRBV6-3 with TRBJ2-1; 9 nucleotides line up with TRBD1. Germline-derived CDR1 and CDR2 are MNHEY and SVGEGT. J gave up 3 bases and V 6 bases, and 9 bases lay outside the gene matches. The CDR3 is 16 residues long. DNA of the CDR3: TGTGCCAGCAGATCCACGGGACAGGGATTCTACAATGAGCAGTTCTTC. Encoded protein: CASRSTGQGFYNEQFF.

As DNA, the CDR3 is TGCAGTGCTAGAGATCAGTCTGGCCTCTGGATTCATGAGCAGTTCTTC. Protein product: CSARDQSGLWIHEQFF. V usage is TRBV20-1 and J usage is TRBJ2-1; D not certain. This CDR3 comprises 16 residues. V was shortened by 0 bases and J by 8 bases, with 20 bases between the two germline ends. Germline values: CDR1 DFQATT, CDR2 SNEGSKA (reference sequence).

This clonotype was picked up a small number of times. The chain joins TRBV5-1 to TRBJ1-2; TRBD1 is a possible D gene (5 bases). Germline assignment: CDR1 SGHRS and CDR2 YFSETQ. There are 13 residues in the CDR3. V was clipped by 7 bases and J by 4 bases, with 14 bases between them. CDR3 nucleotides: TGCGCCAGCGGGGGGACTGAAGGCTATGGCTACACCTTC. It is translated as CASGGTEGYGYTF.

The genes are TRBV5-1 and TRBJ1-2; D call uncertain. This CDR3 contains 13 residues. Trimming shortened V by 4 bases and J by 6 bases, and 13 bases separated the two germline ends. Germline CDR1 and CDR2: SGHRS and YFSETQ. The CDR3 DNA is TGCGCCAGCAGCGTGGCCGAGGGAGATGGCTACACCTTC. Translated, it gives CASSVAEGDGYTF.

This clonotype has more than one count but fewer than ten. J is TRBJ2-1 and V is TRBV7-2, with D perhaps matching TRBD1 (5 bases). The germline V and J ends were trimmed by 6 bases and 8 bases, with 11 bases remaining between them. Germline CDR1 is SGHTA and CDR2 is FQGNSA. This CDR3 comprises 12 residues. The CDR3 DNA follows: TGTGCCAGCAGACAACAGGCGTATGAGCAGTTCTTC. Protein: CASRQQAYEQFF.

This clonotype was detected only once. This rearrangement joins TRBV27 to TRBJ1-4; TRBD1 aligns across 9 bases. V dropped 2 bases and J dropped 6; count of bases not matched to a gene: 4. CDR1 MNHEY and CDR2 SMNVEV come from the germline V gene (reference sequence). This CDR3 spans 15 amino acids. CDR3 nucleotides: TGTGCCAGCAGTTTAGGACAGGGGTTCGATGAAAAACTGTTTTTT. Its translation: CASSLGQGFDEKLFF.

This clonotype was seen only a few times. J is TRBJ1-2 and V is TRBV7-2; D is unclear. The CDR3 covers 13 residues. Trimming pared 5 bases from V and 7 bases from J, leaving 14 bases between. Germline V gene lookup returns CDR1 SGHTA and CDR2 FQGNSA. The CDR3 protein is CASSPATVGGYTF. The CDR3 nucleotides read TGTGCCAGCAGCCCAGCAACCGTTGGTGGCTACACCTTC. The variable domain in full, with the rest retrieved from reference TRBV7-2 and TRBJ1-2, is GAGVSQSPSNKVTEKGKDVELRCDPISGHTALYWYRQSLGQGLEFLIYFQGNSAPDKSGLPSDRFSAERTGGSVSTLTIQRTQQEDSAVYLCASSPATVGGYTFGSGTRLTVV.

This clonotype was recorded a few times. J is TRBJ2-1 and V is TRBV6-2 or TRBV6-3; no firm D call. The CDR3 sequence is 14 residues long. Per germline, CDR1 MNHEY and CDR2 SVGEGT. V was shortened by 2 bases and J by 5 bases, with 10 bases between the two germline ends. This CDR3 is CASSYLGYNNEQFF. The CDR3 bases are TGTGCCAGCAGTTACCTAGGCTACAACAATGAGCAGTTCTTC.

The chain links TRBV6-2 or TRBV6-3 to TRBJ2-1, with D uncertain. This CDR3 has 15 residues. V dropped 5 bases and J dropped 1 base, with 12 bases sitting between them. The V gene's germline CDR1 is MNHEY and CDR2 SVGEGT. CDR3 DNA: TGTGCCAGCAGTCCCTACCGGGCTTCCTACAATGAGCAGTTCTTC. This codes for CASSPYRASYNEQFF.

CDR3 DNA sequence: TGTGCCAGCAGCTGGACAGGGGGCGAGCGGGAAAAACTGTTTTTT. Amino acids: CASSWTGGEREKLFF. This chain connects TRBV7-2 to TRBJ1-4, with TRBD1 identical over 11 bases. After removal of 4 bases from V and 8 bases from J, the junction contained 6 bases not matched to a gene. The CDR3 is 15 amino acids. Germline V gene data show CDR1 as SGHTA and CDR2 as FQGNSA.

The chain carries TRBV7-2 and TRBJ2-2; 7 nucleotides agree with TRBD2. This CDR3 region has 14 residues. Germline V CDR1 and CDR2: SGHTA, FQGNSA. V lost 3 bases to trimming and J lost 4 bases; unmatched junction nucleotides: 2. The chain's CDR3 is CASSFGRVTGELFF. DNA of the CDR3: TGTGCCAGCAGCTTTGGGAGGGTCACCGGGGAGCTGTTTTTT.

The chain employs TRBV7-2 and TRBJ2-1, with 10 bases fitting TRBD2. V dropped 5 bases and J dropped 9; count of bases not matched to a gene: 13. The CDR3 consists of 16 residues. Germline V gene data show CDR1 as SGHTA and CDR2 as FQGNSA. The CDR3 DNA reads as TGTGCCAGCAGCCTTCGGGTAGCGGGGGGTTGGGGTGAGCAGTTCTTC. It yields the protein CASSLRVAGGWGEQFF.

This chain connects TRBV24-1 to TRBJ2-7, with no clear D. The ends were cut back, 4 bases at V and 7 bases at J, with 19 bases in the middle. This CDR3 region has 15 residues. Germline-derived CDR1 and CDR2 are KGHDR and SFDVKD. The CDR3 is CATSEAGSPHNEQYF. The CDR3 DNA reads TGTGCCACCAGTGAGGCAGGATCTCCTCACAATGAGCAGTACTTC.

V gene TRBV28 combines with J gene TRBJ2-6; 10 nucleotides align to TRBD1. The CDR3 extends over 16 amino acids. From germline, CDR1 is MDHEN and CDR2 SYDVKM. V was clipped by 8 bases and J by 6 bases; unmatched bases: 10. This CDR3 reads CASHGTGAPVANVLTF. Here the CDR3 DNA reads TGTGCCAGCCACGGGACAGGGGCCCCCGTGGCCAACGTCCTGACTTTC.

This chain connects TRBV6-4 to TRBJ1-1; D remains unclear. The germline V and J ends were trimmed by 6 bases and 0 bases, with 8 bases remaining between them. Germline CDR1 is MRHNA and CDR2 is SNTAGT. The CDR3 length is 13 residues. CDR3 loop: CASRETLNTEAFF. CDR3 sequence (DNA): TGTGCCAGCAGGGAGACCTTGAACACTGAAGCTTTCTTT.

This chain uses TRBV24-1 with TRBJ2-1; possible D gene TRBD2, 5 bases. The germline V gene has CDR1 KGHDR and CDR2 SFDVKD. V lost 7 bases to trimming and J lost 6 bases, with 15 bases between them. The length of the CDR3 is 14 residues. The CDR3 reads CATSGEASGNEQFF. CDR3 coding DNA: TGTGCCACCAGCGGCGAGGCGAGCGGCAATGAGCAGTTCTTC.

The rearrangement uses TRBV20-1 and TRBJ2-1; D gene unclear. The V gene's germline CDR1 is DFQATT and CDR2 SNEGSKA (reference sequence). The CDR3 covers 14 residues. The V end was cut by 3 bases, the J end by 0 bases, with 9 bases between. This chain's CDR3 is CSASHPSSYNEQFF. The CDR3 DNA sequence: TGCAGTGCTAGCCACCCCAGCTCCTACAATGAGCAGTTCTTC.

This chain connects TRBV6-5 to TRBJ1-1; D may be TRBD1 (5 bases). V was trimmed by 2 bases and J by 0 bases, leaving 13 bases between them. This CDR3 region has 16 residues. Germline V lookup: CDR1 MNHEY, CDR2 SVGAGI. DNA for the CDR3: TGTGCCAGCAGTTACGGGCAGGGTCGCATGAACACTGAAGCTTTCTTT. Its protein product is CASSYGQGRMNTEAFF.

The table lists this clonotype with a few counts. The CDR3 nucleotides read TGTGCCACCACTAACACAGATACGCAGTATTTT. It encodes CATTNTDTQYF. This sequence joins TRBV12-3 or TRBV12-4 and TRBJ2-3; D is undetermined. V lost 10 bases, J lost 2 bases, and 7 bases lay in between. There are 11 residues in the CDR3.

CDR3 protein: CASSLIRPGTETQYF. The CDR3 region has the DNA TGTGCCAGCAGCTTGATCCGTCCGGGGACGGAGACCCAGTACTTC. The chain links TRBV5-6 to TRBJ2-5; D assignment may be TRBD1 or TRBD2 (5 bases each). This CDR3 has 15 amino acids. Germline V lookup: CDR1 SGHDT, CDR2 YYEEEE. V was trimmed by 1 base and J by 5 bases, leaving 15 bases between them.